This T cell receptor beta chain was retrieved from a study of T cells in Graves' hyperthyroidism and ophthalmopathy. This clonotype was counted at least ten times. Authors of the study amplified TCR beta CDR3 regions from RNA transcripts. HTBI primers were used for first-round RT-PCR of the TCR CDR3. Via MiXCR, TCRdb re-called the multiplex PCR reads, giving one row per CDR3 protein. This table has around 300,000 distinct CDR3 sequences, 12% to 15% appearing once. The specimen was blood. The TCR comes from a woman aged 40 to 50 with Graves' hyperthyroidism.

Here the CDR3 DNA reads TGTGCCAGCAGTAAACAGGGTTTGAACACTGAAGCTTTCTTT. It encodes CASSKQGLNTEAFF. The chain couples TRBV12-3 or TRBV12-4 to TRBJ1-1; perhaps TRBD1 as D (6 bases). V was shortened by 5 bases and J by 0 bases, with 10 bases between the two germline ends. This CDR3 comprises 14 residues.